Listed here are 11 T cell receptor beta chains from one sample, sequenced in a study of prognosis after radiotherapy for stage I lung cancer. Genomic DNA served as the source from which two-round multiplex PCR generated TCR beta CDR3 amplicons. First-round PCR used primers specific to each TRBV and TRBJ gene. One entry per CDR3 protein results from TCRdb running MiXCR on the multiplex PCR reads. Here the sample spans over 15,000 distinct CDR3 sequences, less than 45% being singletons. The specimen was PBMCs, collected before or after stereotactic body radiation therapy (not recorded which). Receptor source: a donor older than 45 with non-small cell lung cancer.

This clonotype was recorded many times. V gene TRBV28 combines with J gene TRBJ2-2; 7 bases agree with TRBD1. The CDR3 runs to 16 residues. Trimming took 6 bases from V and 0 from J; bases not matched to a gene: 7. CDR1 is MDHEN and CDR2 is SYDVKM in the germline V gene. The CDR3 DNA reads as TGTGCCAGCAGGCCTGCCGGGACAGCGAACACCGGGGAGCTGTTTTTT. Translated, it gives CASRPAGTANTGELFF.

The chain is built from TRBV7-8 and TRBJ1-2, with TRBD1 as a possible D gene (6 bases). CDR1 and CDR2 from the germline V gene are SGHVS and FQNEAQ. The CDR3 has 15 residues. With 5 bases removed from V and 0 bases from J, the gap between germline ends came to 13 bases. The CDR3 is CASSAHRVPNYGYTF. In DNA form, the CDR3 reads TGTGCCAGCAGCGCTCACAGGGTTCCTAACTATGGCTACACCTTC.

This clonotype was counted at least ten times. The chain combines TRBV5-1 with TRBJ2-3; D remains ambiguous. Trimming removed 5 bases at V and 0 bases at J, with 10 bases between. This CDR3 has 14 residues. Per germline, CDR1 SGHRS and CDR2 YFSETQ. DNA for the CDR3: TGCGCCAGCAGTGTGGGAACTAGCACAGATACGCAGTATTTT. Amino acids: CASSVGTSTDTQYF.

This chain links TRBV28 with TRBJ2-3, with 9 nucleotides matching TRBD1. The germline CDR1 and CDR2 sequences are MDHEN and SYDVKM. The CDR3 has 15 residues. V shed 5 bases and J 3 bases; nucleotides not matched to a gene: 6. CDR3 sequence (DNA): TGTGCCAGCAGTCCACAGGGGGCAAGGACAGATACGCAGTATTTT. Amino acid sequence: CASSPQGARTDTQYF.

This clonotype has just one count. The chain uses TRBV2 and TRBJ2-5, with D possibly matching TRBD1 (6 bases). V lost 4 bases to trimming and J lost 8 bases, with 26 bases between them. CDR3 length: 17 residues. Looked up from germline, CDR1 is SNHLY and CDR2 is FYNNEI. DNA for the CDR3: TGTGCCAGCAGTGCCGCAGTAAATCTAGTAGGGGGAGATACCCAGTACTTC. Protein product: CASSAAVNLVGGDTQYF.

The V gene is TRBV30, the J gene TRBJ2-5; possible D gene TRBD2, 5 bases. CDR3 size: 12 residues. From germline, CDR1 is GTSNPN and CDR2 SVGIG (reference sequence). Trimming took 3 bases from V and 2 from J, leaving 7 bases between them. In DNA form, the CDR3 reads TGTGCCTGGAGCCCGGGGCAAGAGACCCAGTACTTC. This codes for CAWSPGQETQYF.

This clonotype was counted at least ten times. Just one base apart from a much larger clone, this may be a read error. The chain links TRBV5-1 to TRBJ2-7; 8 bases are a match to TRBD2. Germline V gene lookup returns CDR1 SGHRS and CDR2 YFSETQ. Unmatched junction bases numbered 11, after V lost 0 bases and J lost 6 bases. The CDR3 length is 16 residues. DNA for the CDR3: TGCGCCAGCAGCTTGGCCGGGCGGGAGGACCCCGGCGAGCAGTACTTC. Protein sequence: CASSLAGREDPGEQYF.

The sample holds a few counts of this clonotype. This sequence joins TRBV20-1 and TRBJ2-3; D uncertain. The germline CDR1 and CDR2 sequences are DFQATT and SNEGSKA (reference sequence). This CDR3 spans 13 amino acids. V lost 6 bases, J lost 1 base, and 11 bases lay in between. The CDR3 DNA follows: TGCAGTGCCCGCTATATTGGCACAGATACGCAGTATTTT. It specifies CSARYIGTDTQYF.

This clonotype was seen many times. This chain uses TRBV28 with TRBJ1-1; D is ambiguous. The CDR3 totals 19 residues. Germline V gene data show CDR1 as MDHEN and CDR2 as SYDVKM. Trimming took 2 bases from V and 3 from J, leaving 25 bases between them. The CDR3 here is CASSLPLSSSIIKDTEAFF. The CDR3 DNA follows: TGTGCCAGCAGTTTACCCCTGAGTTCGTCTATTATTAAAGACACTGAAGCTTTCTTT.

With regard to this clonotype: With only one base between it and a far larger clone, this is likely a read error. The gene calls are TRBV6-5 and TRBJ2-6; D unresolved. Germline loops: CDR1 MNHEY, CDR2 SVGAGI. CDR3 length: 14 residues. V shed 2 bases and J shed 0 bases, with 2 bases lying between them. CDR3 bases: TGTGCCAGCAGTTACAGCTCTGGGGCCAACGTCCTGACTTTC. Its protein is CASSYSSGANVLTF.

The gene calls are TRBV5-1 and TRBJ2-1, with 7 nucleotides matching TRBD1. J was trimmed by 4 bases and V by 2 bases; bases with no gene match: 6. Germline V lookup: CDR1 SGHRS, CDR2 YFSETQ. The CDR3 totals 15 residues. The CDR3, as DNA: TGCGCCAGCAGCTTAGGACAGGTCCTATACAATGAGCAGTTCTTC. This encodes CASSLGQVLYNEQFF.